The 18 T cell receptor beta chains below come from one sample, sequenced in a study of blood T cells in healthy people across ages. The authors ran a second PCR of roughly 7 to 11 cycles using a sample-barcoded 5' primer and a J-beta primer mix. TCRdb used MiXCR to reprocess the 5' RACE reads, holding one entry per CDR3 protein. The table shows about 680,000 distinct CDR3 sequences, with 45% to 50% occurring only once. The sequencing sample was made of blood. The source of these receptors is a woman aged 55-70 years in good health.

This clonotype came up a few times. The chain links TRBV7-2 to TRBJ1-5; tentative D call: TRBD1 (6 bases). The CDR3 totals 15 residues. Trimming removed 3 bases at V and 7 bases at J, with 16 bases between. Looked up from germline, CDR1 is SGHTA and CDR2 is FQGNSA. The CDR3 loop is CASSFNRASGQPQHF. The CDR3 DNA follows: TGTGCCAGCAGCTTCAACAGGGCGTCCGGACAGCCCCAGCATTTT.

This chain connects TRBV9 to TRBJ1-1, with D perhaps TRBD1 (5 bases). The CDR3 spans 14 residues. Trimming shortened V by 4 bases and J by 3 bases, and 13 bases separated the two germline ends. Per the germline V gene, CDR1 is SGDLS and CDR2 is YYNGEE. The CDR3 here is CASSSRDGDTEAFF. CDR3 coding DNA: TGTGCCAGCAGCTCCAGGGATGGGGACACTGAAGCTTTCTTT. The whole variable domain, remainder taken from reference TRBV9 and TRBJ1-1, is DSGVTQTPKHLITATGQRVTLRCSPRSGDLSVYWYQQSLDQGLQFLIQYYNGEERAKGNILERFSAQQFPDLHSELNLSSLELGDSALYFCASSSRDGDTEAFFGQGTRLTVV.

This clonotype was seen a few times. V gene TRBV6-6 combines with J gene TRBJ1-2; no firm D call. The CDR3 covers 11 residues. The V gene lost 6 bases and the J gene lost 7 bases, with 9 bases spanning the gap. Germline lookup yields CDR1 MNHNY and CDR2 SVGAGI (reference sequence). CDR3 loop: CASSEGPGYTF. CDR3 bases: TGTGCCAGCAGCGAGGGCCCTGGCTACACCTTC.

The CDR3 spells CAWSEGLAGGDEQFF. CDR3 DNA sequence: TGTGCCTGGAGTGAAGGACTAGCGGGAGGCGATGAGCAGTTCTTC. The chain recombines TRBV30 with TRBJ2-1; the match to TRBD2 covers 14 bases. The CDR3 is 15 residues long. Germline trimming cut 1 base from V and 8 bases from J; bases unmatched to any gene: 4. Germline CDR1 GTSNPN, CDR2 SVGIG (reference sequence).

CDR3 DNA sequence: TGTGCCAGCAGCCTCAGTCACGGGAGCAAGCCAGATACGCAGTATTTT. Encoded protein: CASSLSHGSKPDTQYF. V and J are TRBV4-2 and TRBJ2-3; TRBD2 might be the D (6 bases). CDR1 is LGHNA and CDR2 is YNFKEQ in the germline V gene. The CDR3 runs 16 residues. V dropped 4 bases and J dropped 4 bases, with 18 bases sitting between them.

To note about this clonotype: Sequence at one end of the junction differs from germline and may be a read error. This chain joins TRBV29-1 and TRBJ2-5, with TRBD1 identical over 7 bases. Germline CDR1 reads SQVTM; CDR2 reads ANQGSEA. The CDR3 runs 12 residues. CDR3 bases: TGCAGCATTGACAGGGAAATAGAGACCCAGTACTTC. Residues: CSIDREIETQYF.

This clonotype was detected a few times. CDR3 nucleotide sequence: TGTGCCAGCAGCTTAGTGGTGGATACGCAGTATTTT. Translation: CASSLVVDTQYF. This sequence joins TRBV7-2 and TRBJ2-3; no reliable D call. V gave up 1 base and J gave up 6 bases, with 5 bases separating them. This CDR3 spans 12 amino acids. Germline assignment: CDR1 SGHTA and CDR2 FQGNSA.

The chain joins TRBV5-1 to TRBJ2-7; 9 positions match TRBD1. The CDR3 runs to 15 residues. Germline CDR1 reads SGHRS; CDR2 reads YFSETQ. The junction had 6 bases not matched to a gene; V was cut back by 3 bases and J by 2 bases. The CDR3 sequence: CASSSGGTGTYEQYF. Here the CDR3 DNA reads TGCGCCAGCAGCTCTGGCGGGACAGGGACCTACGAGCAGTACTTC.

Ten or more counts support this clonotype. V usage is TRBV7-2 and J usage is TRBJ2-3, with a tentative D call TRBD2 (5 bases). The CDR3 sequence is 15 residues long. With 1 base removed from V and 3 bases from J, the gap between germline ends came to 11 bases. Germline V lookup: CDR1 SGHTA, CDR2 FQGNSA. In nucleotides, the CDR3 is TGTGCCAGCAGCTTAGATGGAGGTTTAACAGATACGCAGTATTTT. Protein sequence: CASSLDGGLTDTQYF.

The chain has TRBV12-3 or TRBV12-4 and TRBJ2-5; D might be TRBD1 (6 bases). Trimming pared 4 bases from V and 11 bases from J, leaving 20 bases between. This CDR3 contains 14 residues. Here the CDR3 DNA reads TGTGCCAGCAGTTCTCTTCTCAGGGGCGATGAGCAGTACTTC. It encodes CASSSLLRGDEQYF.

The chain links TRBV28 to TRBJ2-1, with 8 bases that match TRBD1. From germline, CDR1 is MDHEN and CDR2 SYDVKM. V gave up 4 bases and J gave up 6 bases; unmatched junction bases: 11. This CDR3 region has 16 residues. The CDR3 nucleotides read TGTGCCAGCAGTTCGGGCGGGACAGGAGGCTTCAATGAGCAGTTCTTC. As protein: CASSSGGTGGFNEQFF.

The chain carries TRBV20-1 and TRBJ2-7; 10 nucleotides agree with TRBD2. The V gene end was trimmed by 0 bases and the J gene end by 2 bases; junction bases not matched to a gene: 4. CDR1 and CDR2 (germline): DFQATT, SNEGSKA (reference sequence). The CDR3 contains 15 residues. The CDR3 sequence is CSARESGRATYEQYF. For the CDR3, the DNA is TGCAGTGCTAGAGAAAGCGGGAGGGCCACCTACGAGCAGTACTTC.

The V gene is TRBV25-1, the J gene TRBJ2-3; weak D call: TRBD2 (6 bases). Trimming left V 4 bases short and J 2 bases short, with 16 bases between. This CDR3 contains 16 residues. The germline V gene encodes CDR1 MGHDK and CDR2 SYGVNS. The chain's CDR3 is CASSGGLLPLTDTQYF. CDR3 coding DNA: TGTGCCAGCAGTGGGGGACTCTTGCCTCTCACAGATACGCAGTATTTT.

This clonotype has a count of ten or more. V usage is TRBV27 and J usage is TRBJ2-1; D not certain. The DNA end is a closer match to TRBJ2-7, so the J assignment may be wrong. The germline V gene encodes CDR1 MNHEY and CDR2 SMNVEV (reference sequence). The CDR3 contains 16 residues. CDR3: CASRSGRTDPYNEQYF. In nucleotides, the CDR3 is TGTGCCAGCCGTTCCGGGCGGACGGACCCCTACAATGAGCAGTACTTC.

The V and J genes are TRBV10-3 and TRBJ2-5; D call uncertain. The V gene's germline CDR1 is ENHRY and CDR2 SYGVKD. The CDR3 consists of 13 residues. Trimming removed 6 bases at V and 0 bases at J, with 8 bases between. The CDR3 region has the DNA TGTGCCATCAGGGACGCGGACCAAGAGACCCAGTACTTC. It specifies CAIRDADQETQYF.

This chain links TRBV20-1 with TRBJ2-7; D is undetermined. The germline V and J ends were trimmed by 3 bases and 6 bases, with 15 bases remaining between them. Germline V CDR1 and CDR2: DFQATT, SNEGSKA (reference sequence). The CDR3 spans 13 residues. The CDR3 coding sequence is TGCAGTGCTAGTTCGGTACTTGATGGCGAGCAGTACTTC. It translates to CSASSVLDGEQYF.

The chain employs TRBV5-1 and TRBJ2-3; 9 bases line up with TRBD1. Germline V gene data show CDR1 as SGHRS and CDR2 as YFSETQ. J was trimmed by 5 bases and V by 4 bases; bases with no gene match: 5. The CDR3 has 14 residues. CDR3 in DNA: TGCGCCAGCAGCGTGGGACAGGGCGGAGATACGCAGTATTTT. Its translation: CASSVGQGGDTQYF. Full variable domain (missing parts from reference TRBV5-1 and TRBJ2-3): KAGVTQTPRYLIKTRGQQVTLSCSPISGHRSVSWYQQTPGQGLQFLFEYFSETQRNKGNFPGRFSGRQFSNSRSEMNVSTLELGDSALYLCASSVGQGGDTQYFGPGTRLTVL.

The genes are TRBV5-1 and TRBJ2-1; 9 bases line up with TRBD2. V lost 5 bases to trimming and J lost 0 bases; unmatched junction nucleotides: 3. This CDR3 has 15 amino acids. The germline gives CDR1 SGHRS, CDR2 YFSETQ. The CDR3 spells CASRSGLASYNEQFF. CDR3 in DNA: TGCGCCAGCAGATCGGGACTAGCCTCCTACAATGAGCAGTTCTTC.